This T cell receptor (beta chain) was retrieved from a study of shared clonotypes between healthy human individuals. Terminally differentiated effector memory CD45RA+ cells were excluded from the naive CD8 cells, which were CD45RO-negative and positively selected for CCR7. TCRdb's table, derived via immunoSEQ multiplex PCR, lists solely in-frame clones and lacks some. The data contain roughly 890,000 clones, around 93% of them singletons. The germline V gene has CDR1 SQVTM and CDR2 ANQGSEA. This CDR3 comprises 16 residues. V was clipped by 7 bases and J by 0 bases; unmatched bases: 9. The chain combines TRBV29-1 with TRBJ2-1, with 10 bases that match TRBD2. The material sequenced was naive CD8+ T cells sorted from blood. This clonotype originated in a man aged 30 to 39 in good health. In DNA form, the CDR3 reads TGCAGCGGGACCGGGACTAGCGCCAGCTCCTACAATGAGCAGTTCTTC. Its translation is CSGTGTSASSYNEQFF.